The rows below give T cell receptor beta chains drawn from one sample of a study of Ad26.COV2.S vaccination and SARS-CoV-2 variants. Assay used: immunoSEQ multiplex PCR; TCRdb lists only in-frame clones, some missing. The sample yields fewer than 500,000 clones, about nine tenths seen once. Sequencing used peripheral blood, obtained in a trial of Ad26.COV2.S vaccine versus placebo. The source of these receptors is a person aged 18-60 years who received the Ad26.COV2.S COVID-19 vaccine or a placebo. The CDR3 runs from the conserved cysteine through the conserved F or W. Fields, in order: J gene, V gene, clone size, CDR3 protein. Some rows mark clone size as missing; the rest say once, few, many or name a class of expanded clone.

>TRBJ2-7|TRBV6-2/TRBV6-3|NA
CASSLQGSSYEQYF
>TRBJ1-1|TRBV28|NA
CASSLRAEAFF
>TRBJ1-5|TRBV6-4|NA
CASNGRGIAQHF
>TRBJ1-5|TRBV2|NA
CASREGTPNSNQPQHF
>TRBJ2-1|TRBV11-3|NA
CASSLGAGGNYNEQFF
>TRBJ1-1|TRBV14|NA
CASSLQTINTEAFF
>TRBJ2-2|TRBV29-1|NA
CSFRTSGTGTGELFF
>TRBJ1-3|TRBV14|NA
CASSQVPADTIYF
>TRBJ1-2|TRBV7-9|few
CASSSDSHYGYTF
>TRBJ2-7|TRBV9|NA
CASSVATRASGRRYEQYF
>TRBJ1-2|TRBV4-3|NA
CASSPQDRGHDGYTF
>TRBJ2-3|TRBV9|NA
CASSGTSGSSQDTQYF
>TRBJ2-7|TRBV5-5|NA
CASSLDFLLSYEQYF
>TRBJ2-1|TRBV5-6|once
CASSFGGVSSYNEQFF
>TRBJ1-2|TRBV5-4|NA
CASSLKGQSYGYTF
>TRBJ2-7|TRBV7-6|NA
CASSLTGQESYEQYF
>TRBJ1-2|TRBV5-6|NA
CASSLRQGNYGYTF
>TRBJ2-7|TRBV19|NA
CASSPSPGLGSYEQYF
>TRBJ1-2|TRBV14|once
CASSQFGTGYGYTF
>TRBJ1-4|TRBV21-1|once
CASSKERTLGEKPFF
>TRBJ1-2|TRBV30|NA
CAWSKDRGVYGYTF
>TRBJ2-7|TRBV11-2|NA
CASSFWGPEEEQYF
>TRBJ2-5|TRBV10-3|NA
CAISWTGGREETQYF
>TRBJ2-1|TRBV6-5|NA
CASSPGTSGSYEQFF
>TRBJ2-5|TRBV11-2|NA
CASSLFPTAGGPVLETQYF
>TRBJ1-5|TRBV28|NA
CASIPWRSGGFNQPQHF
>TRBJ2-7|TRBV2|NA
CASSVETGRSYEQYF
>TRBJ1-4|TRBV3-1/TRBV3-2|NA
CASSQWTGGNEKLFF
>TRBJ2-7|TRBV6-5|NA
CASSPPAILQYF
>TRBJ1-3|TRBV15|NA
CATSFQRGSNNPRNTIYF
>TRBJ1-2|TRBV2|NA
CASRGGTGYGYTF
>TRBJ1-2|TRBV11-2|NA
CASSIGQGVGYGYTF
>TRBJ2-7|TRBV6-2/TRBV6-3|NA
CASSGTVWSYEQYF
>TRBJ1-1|TRBV15|once
CATSRESGGAGHWKETEAFF
>TRBJ2-5|TRBV5-1|NA
CASSLNTDAAVTQYF
>TRBJ2-1|TRBV6-2/TRBV6-3|once
CASSYHYNNEQFF
>TRBJ2-2|TRBV21-1|NA
CASSKVASGSDTGELFF
>TRBJ2-7|TRBV28|NA
CASRRTTSGAYEQYF
>TRBJ1-3|TRBV7-2|NA
CASSHSNGGGTIYF
>TRBJ2-3|TRBV24-1|NA
CATSDPAGNTDTQYF
>TRBJ1-4|TRBV6-2/TRBV6-3|NA
CASSLQGRVEKLFF
>TRBJ2-2|TRBV30|NA
CAWSVRRADTGELFF
>TRBJ2-1|TRBV19|once
CASSAEGQGAYEQFF
>TRBJ2-4|TRBV21-1|once
CASNHPGGRVGNIQYF
>TRBJ2-7|TRBV30|NA
CASGRRTRILHEQYF
>TRBJ2-6|TRBV30|NA
CAWSLGLGGANVLTF
>TRBJ2-5|TRBV25-1|NA
CASSDHRDQETQYF
>TRBJ1-5|TRBV2|NA
CASREGYSNQPQHF
>TRBJ1-6|TRBV5-1|NA
CASTGPDNSPLHF